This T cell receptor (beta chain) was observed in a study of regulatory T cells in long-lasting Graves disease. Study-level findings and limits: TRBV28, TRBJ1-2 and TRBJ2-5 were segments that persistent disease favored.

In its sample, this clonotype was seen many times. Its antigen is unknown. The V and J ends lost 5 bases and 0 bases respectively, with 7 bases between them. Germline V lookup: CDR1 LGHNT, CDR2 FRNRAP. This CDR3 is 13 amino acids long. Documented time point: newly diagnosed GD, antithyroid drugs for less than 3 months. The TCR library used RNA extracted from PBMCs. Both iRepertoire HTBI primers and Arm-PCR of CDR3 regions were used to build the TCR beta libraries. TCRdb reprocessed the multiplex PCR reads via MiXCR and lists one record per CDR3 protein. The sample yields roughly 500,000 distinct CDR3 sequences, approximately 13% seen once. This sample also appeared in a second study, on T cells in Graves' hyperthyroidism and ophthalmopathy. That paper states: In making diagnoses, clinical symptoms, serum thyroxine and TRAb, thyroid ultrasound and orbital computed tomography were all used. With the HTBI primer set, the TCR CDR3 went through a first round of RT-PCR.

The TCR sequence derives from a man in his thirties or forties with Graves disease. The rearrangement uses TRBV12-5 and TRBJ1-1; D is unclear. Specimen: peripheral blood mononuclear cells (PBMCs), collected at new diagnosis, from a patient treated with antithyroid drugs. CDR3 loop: CASGLSLNTEAFF. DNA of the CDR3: TGTGCTAGTGGTCTTTCACTGAACACTGAAGCTTTCTTT.